The sequence of this T cell receptor beta chain was determined in a study of identifying expanded T cells in peripheral blood. The table came from immunoSEQ multiplex PCR; TCRdb's copy has only in-frame clones and leaves some out. This repertoire shows around 68,000 clones, more than 70% found once; its top ten account for roughly 4.5%. V was shortened by 3 bases and J by 11 bases, with 18 bases between the two germline ends. Looked up from germline, CDR1 is GTSNPN and CDR2 is SVGIG (reference sequence). The CDR3 is made up of 13 amino acids. Sequenced input: blood. The sequence was collected from a person between 18 and 75 years old in good health. V and J are TRBV30 and TRBJ2-3, with no clear D. The CDR3 nucleotides are TGTGCCTGGAGGGGTTTAGGACCCCGCGGGCAGTATTTT. It is translated as CAWRGLGPRGQYF. Supplemented by reference TRBV30 and TRBJ2-3, the full variable domain reads SQTIHQWPATLVQPVGSPLSLECTVEGTSNPNLYWYRQAAGRGLQLLFYSVGIGQISSEVPQNLSASRPQDRQFILSSKKLLLSDSGFYLCAWRGLGPRGQYFGPGTRLTVL.